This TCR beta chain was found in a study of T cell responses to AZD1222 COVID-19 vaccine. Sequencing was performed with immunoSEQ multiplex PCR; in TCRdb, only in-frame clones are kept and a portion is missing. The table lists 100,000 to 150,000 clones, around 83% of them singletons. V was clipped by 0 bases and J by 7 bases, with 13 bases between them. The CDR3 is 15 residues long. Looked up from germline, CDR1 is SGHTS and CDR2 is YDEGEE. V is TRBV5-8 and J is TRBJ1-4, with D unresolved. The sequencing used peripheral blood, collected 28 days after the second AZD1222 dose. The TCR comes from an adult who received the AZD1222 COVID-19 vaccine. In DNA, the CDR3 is TGTGCCAGCAGCTTGGCGTCCGGGTACCCTGAAAAACTGTTTTTT. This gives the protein CASSLASGYPEKLFF.